A single T cell receptor (beta chain) is shown here with its context. Antigen unknown. The germline CDR1 and CDR2 sequences are MNHEY and SVGAGI. The CDR3 has 15 residues. Deletions cut 0 bases from V and 10 bases from J, with 18 bases between. The data were obtained in a study of CD8+ T cells in alopecia areata. Study-level points and caveats: Sequence data from scalp samples additionally include resident alphabeta T cells of normal skin. With patients, TCR sharing proved less clear than in mice, a difference possibly related to HLA.

It was cDNA, reverse transcribed from extracted RNA, that served as the sequencing template. Method: immunoSEQ multiplex PCR; TCRdb's copy keeps in-frame clones and lacks some. Of 120,000 or so clones listed, around 61% are singletons. This receptor was taken from a human donor in good health. The chain employs TRBV6-5 and TRBJ1-2; D perhaps matches TRBD1 (6 bases). The sequenced sample consisted of CD4+ T cells sorted from blood. The CDR3 loop reads CASSYSRGTLGYYTF. The CDR3 nucleotides read TGTGCCAGCAGTTACTCGAGAGGGACACTAGGATACTACACCTTC.